Listed below are T cell receptor beta chains from one sample, sequenced in a study of T cell responses to AZD1222 COVID-19 vaccine. Clones were sequenced by immunoSEQ multiplex PCR, and TCRdb holds only the in-frame ones, with some missing. This sample carries 95,000 to 100,000 clones, approximately 90% of them seen once, and the ten largest clones take under 1.5%. Sequenced here: peripheral blood, sampled on day 0 of AZD1222 vaccination. These TCRs come from an adult in good health. Each CDR3 is given with its conserved first and last residue. Each record gives: clone size, D gene, J gene, V gene, CDR3 protein, CDR3 DNA. D genes are given only for firm matches. Expanded clones are given a class, and other clones once, few, many or no size at all.

>once|TRBD2|TRBJ2-3|TRBV5-1
CASSIGTSASTDTQYF
TGCGCCAGCAGCATCGGGACTAGCGCATCTACAGATACGCAGTATTTT
>-|-|TRBJ1-5|TRBV4-1
CASSPRDPYQPQHF
TGCGCCAGCAGCCCAAGGGATCCCTATCAGCCCCAGCATTTT
>once|-|TRBJ1-1|TRBV5-8
CASSLWRGITSEAFF
TGTGCCAGCAGCTTGTGGCGGGGGATTACTTCTGAAGCTTTCTTT
>once|-|TRBJ2-1|TRBV11-3
CASSSWEGTGYNEQFF
TGTGCCAGCAGCTCCTGGGAGGGGACAGGCTACAATGAGCAGTTCTTC
>-|-|TRBJ2-5|TRBV6-5
CASSYEGRDEETQYF
TGTGCCAGCAGTTACGAGGGACGGGACGAGGAGACCCAGTACTTC
>-|-|TRBJ1-5|TRBV15
CATSSRLTPTGSSNQPQHF
TGTGCCACCAGCTCCCGACTTACGCCGACGGGGAGTAGCAATCAGCCCCAGCATTTT
>-|-|TRBJ2-7|TRBV10-3
CAISDTRSYEQYF
TGTGCCATCAGTGATACTAGATCCTACGAGCAGTACTTC
>-|-|TRBJ1-6|TRBV28
CASSLPQNSPLHF
TGTGCCAGCAGTTTACCACAGAATTCACCCCTCCACTTT
>-|-|TRBJ1-6|TRBV28
CASSEDLSYNSPLHF
TGTGCCAGCAGTGAGGATCTAAGTTATAATTCACCCCTCCACTTT
>-|-|TRBJ1-5|TRBV19
CANSRQAHNQPQHF
TGTGCCAATTCGAGACAGGCCCACAATCAGCCCCAGCATTTT
>medium-sized|-|TRBJ1-1|TRBV15
CATGGENTEAFF
TGTGCCACCGGGGGCGAGAACACTGAAGCTTTCTTT
>once|-|TRBJ2-7|TRBV21-1
CASRVEQGFYEQYF
TGTGCCAGCAGAGTGGAACAGGGATTCTACGAGCAGTACTTC
>-|-|TRBJ1-1|TRBV12-3/TRBV12-4
CASSLGASLGTFF
TGTGCCAGCAGTTTAGGGGCCTCCCTGGGAACTTTCTTT
>-|-|TRBJ2-5|TRBV2
CASSPLGLGQETQYF
TGTGCCAGCAGTCCCCTCGGCCTAGGCCAAGAGACCCAGTACTTC
>-|-|TRBJ1-5|TRBV10-1
CASSDGSGEPQHF
TGCGCCAGCAGTGATGGGTCCGGAGAGCCCCAGCATTTT
>-|-|TRBJ1-1|TRBV9
CASSVDPLNTEAFF
TGTGCCAGCAGCGTAGATCCGTTGAACACTGAAGCTTTCTTT
>few|-|TRBJ1-2|TRBV28
CASRRATGSDTF
TGTGCCAGCCGTCGAGCTACAGGGTCCGACACCTTC
>-|TRBD1|TRBJ1-3|TRBV3-1/TRBV3-2
CASSRIGQGDDSGNTIYF
TGTGCCAGCAGCCGAATCGGACAGGGTGATGACTCTGGAAACACCATATATTTT
>-|-|TRBJ2-7|TRBV29-1
CSVEGEADPYEQYF
TGCAGCGTTGAGGGGGAGGCGGACCCCTACGAGCAGTACTTC
>-|TRBD2|TRBJ2-3|TRBV9
CASSGGAGSTDTQYF
TGTGCCAGCAGCGGCGGAGCGGGAAGCACAGATACGCAGTATTTT
>-|-|TRBJ1-1|TRBV27
CASSPPRWKNTEAFF
TGTGCCAGCAGTCCCCCACGTTGGAAGAACACTGAAGCTTTCTTT
>once|-|TRBJ1-2|TRBV28
CASTQGGNYGYTF
TGTGCCAGCACGCAGGGCGGTAACTATGGCTACACCTTC
>-|-|TRBJ2-7|TRBV28
CASGSGASSYEQYF
TGTGCCAGCGGGTCCGGGGCAAGCTCCTACGAGCAGTACTTC
>-|TRBD1|TRBJ1-2|TRBV15
CATSRAPQGPEDGYTF
TGTGCCACCAGCAGAGCCCCACAGGGGCCGGAAGATGGCTACACCTTC
>-|-|TRBJ1-2|TRBV29-1
CSAIPGHGAYGYTF
TGCAGCGCCATACCGGGACACGGAGCCTATGGCTACACCTTC
>-|-|TRBJ1-1|TRBV6-5
CASRPQTEQNTEAFF
TGTGCCAGCAGACCCCAGACAGAACAAAACACTGAAGCTTTCTTT
>-|TRBD1|TRBJ1-5|TRBV5-1
CASSPAPGGLFYWHF
TGCGCCAGCAGCCCCGCCCCAGGGGGCCTCTTTTACTGGCATTTT
>-|-|TRBJ2-2|TRBV18
CASSPSGTDTGELFF
TGTGCCAGCTCACCAAGTGGAACCGACACCGGGGAGCTGTTTTTT
>-|TRBD1|TRBJ2-2|TRBV2
CASSELPLGTAGELFF
TGTGCCAGCAGTGAGTTACCTTTAGGGACAGCCGGGGAGCTGTTTTTT
>-|TRBD2|TRBJ2-7|TRBV5-1
CASSPTLAGGSYEQYF
TGCGCCAGCAGCCCCACCCTAGCGGGGGGGTCCTACGAGCAGTACTTC
>-|TRBD2|TRBJ2-3|TRBV5-1
CASSLNSGGANRDTQYF
TGCGCCAGCAGCTTGAATAGCGGGGGGGCCAATCGAGATACGCAGTATTTT
>-|TRBD2|TRBJ2-3|TRBV10-1
CAPRGGSSTDTQYF
TGCGCCCCCCGGGGCGGGAGTAGCACAGATACGCAGTATTTT
>few|-|TRBJ1-6|TRBV5-8
CASSFQGKNSPLHF
TGTGCCAGCAGCTTTCAGGGAAAGAATTCACCCCTCCACTTT
>once|-|TRBJ2-7|TRBV7-9
CASSHNTGEQYF
TGTGCCAGCAGCCATAACACGGGCGAGCAGTACTTC
>-|TRBD1|TRBJ1-1|TRBV5-4
CASSLGGQGVNTEAFF
TGTGCCAGCAGCCTGGGCGGACAGGGGGTGAACACTGAAGCTTTCTTT
>-|TRBD1|TRBJ1-6|TRBV28
CASSLDVGTGVSPLHF
TGTGCCAGCAGTTTAGACGTGGGGACAGGGGTTTCACCCCTCCACTTT
>-|-|TRBJ2-7|TRBV7-9
CASSLAGRAHEQYF
TGTGCCAGCAGCTTAGCGGGCAGGGCCCACGAGCAGTACTTC
>-|-|TRBJ1-2|TRBV3-1/TRBV3-2
CASSRAGTGDGYTF
TGTGCCAGCAGCCGCGCCGGGACCGGAGATGGCTACACCTTC
>-|-|TRBJ2-1|TRBV28
CASSSASTEREQFF
TGTGCCAGCAGTTCCGCCTCCACAGAAAGAGAGCAGTTCTTC
>-|-|TRBJ2-7|TRBV2
CASRRVPSYEQYF
TGTGCCAGCAGAAGGGTTCCTTCCTACGAGCAGTACTTC
>-|-|TRBJ1-2|TRBV28
CASREVVRTGGYTF
TGTGCCAGCAGAGAGGTAGTCCGCACGGGGGGCTACACCTTC
>-|-|TRBJ2-2|TRBV5-1
CASSFSLPDTGELFF
TGCGCCAGCAGCTTTTCCCTCCCAGACACCGGGGAGCTGTTTTTT
>-|TRBD1|TRBJ1-2|TRBV9
CASSVGTGYNYGYTF
TGTGCCAGCAGCGTCGGGACAGGGTATAACTATGGCTACACCTTC
>once|TRBD2|TRBJ2-2|TRBV6-5
CGGGYPPGELFF
TGTGGGGGAGGGTATCCACCCGGGGAGCTGTTTTTT
>-|-|TRBJ1-2|TRBV10-1
CASLEGTDYGYTF
TGCGCCAGCCTTGAGGGGACCGACTATGGCTACACCTTC